These T cell receptor beta chains were read from a single sample in a study of multiple sclerosis patients with progressive multifocal leukoencephalopathy. Here immunoSEQ multiplex PCR was the method, and the copy in TCRdb shows in-frame clones only, minus some. Here the sample spans about 25,000 clones, approximately 90% being singletons. The material was PBMCs, obtained from a patient treated with natalizumab. The receptors were sampled from a man aged 30 to 45 with multiple sclerosis. Both conserved end residues are part of each CDR3. A D gene is named only where the DNA matches it firmly. Size is omitted from some rows. Given values are once, few, many or a class for expanded clones.

clone size	D gene	V gene	J gene	CDR3 protein	CDR3 DNA
NA	NA	TRBV7-2	TRBJ1-5	CASSLNSVQPQHF	TGTGCCAGCAGCTTAAACTCGGTTCAGCCCCAGCATTTT
NA	NA	TRBV7-9	TRBJ1-5	CASSLSGAPQPQHF	TGTGCCAGCAGCTTATCCGGGGCTCCTCAGCCCCAGCATTTT
NA	NA	TRBV4-3	TRBJ2-7	CASSQDTQRLYF	TGCGCCAGCAGCCAAGATACACAGAGACTGTACTTC
NA	TRBD2	TRBV7-3	TRBJ2-3	CASSAGTSYSSTDTQYF	TGTGCCAGCAGCGCCGGGACTAGCTATTCTAGCACAGATACGCAGTATTTT
NA	NA	TRBV7-9	TRBJ1-2	CASSSSKGGYYGYTF	TGTGCCAGCAGCTCCAGTAAGGGGGGTTACTATGGCTACACCTTC
NA	TRBD1	TRBV7-9	TRBJ1-6	CASSLLTGVRNSPLHF	TGTGCCAGCAGCTTATTAACAGGGGTGCGAAATTCACCCCTCCACTTT
NA	NA	TRBV10-3	TRBJ1-6	CAISDPTEGRAPLHF	TGTGCCATCAGTGATCCGACGGAAGGAAGGGCACCCCTCCACTTT
once	TRBD1	TRBV7-7	TRBJ2-7	CAFLSGQISYEQYF	TGTGCTTTCCTATCGGGACAGATAAGTTACGAGCAGTACTTC
NA	NA	TRBV11-3	TRBJ2-2	CASSLDSSTGELFF	TGTGCCAGCAGCTTAGATAGTAGCACCGGGGAGCTGTTTTTT
NA	TRBD1	TRBV5-4	TRBJ2-7	CASSLFTGEIHEQYF	TGTGCCAGCAGCTTGTTTACAGGGGAGATCCACGAGCAGTACTTC
NA	TRBD1	TRBV7-2	TRBJ2-2	CASSAGTGVSGELFF	TGTGCCAGCAGCGCCGGGACAGGGGTATCCGGGGAGCTGTTTTTT
NA	TRBD1	TRBV18	TRBJ1-1	CASSPTGGPEAFF	TGTGCCAGCTCACCGACAGGGGGACCTGAAGCTTTCTTT
NA	NA	TRBV11-2	TRBJ1-2	CASSPGGTTSYGYTF	TGTGCCAGCAGCCCCGGTGGGACTACTTCTTATGGCTACACCTTC
NA	NA	TRBV13	TRBJ2-7	CASSEGLGAYEQYF	TGTGCCAGCAGCGAAGGACTGGGGGCCTACGAGCAGTACTTC
NA	NA	TRBV25-1	TRBJ2-7	CASTAGGGEQYF	TGTGCCAGCACAGCAGGGGGAGGCGAGCAGTACTTC
NA	NA	TRBV14	TRBJ1-2	CASSHYLTSVYGYTF	TGTGCCAGCAGCCATTATTTGACGAGCGTCTATGGCTACACCTTC
NA	NA	TRBV7-9	TRBJ1-1	CASSSPAWGMNTEAFF	TGTGCCAGCAGCTCCCCAGCGTGGGGCATGAACACTGAAGCTTTCTTT
NA	NA	TRBV10-1	TRBJ1-1	CASSSNRDGLGKAFF	TGCGCCAGCAGCAGCAACCGGGACGGGTTAGGGAAAGCTTTCTTT
once	NA	TRBV6-5	TRBJ1-4	CASSPTGSGEKLFF	TGTGCCAGCAGCCCCACAGGGAGTGGCGAAAAACTGTTTTTT
NA	NA	TRBV7-2	TRBJ2-5	CASTFQEGTQYF	TGTGCCAGCACCTTCCAGGAGGGGACCCAGTACTTC
NA	NA	TRBV10-2	TRBJ2-5	CASRRTGRQETQYF	TGCGCCAGCAGAAGGACTGGTCGACAAGAGACCCAGTACTTC
NA	TRBD2	TRBV6-1	TRBJ2-1	CASSEGAGEASEQLF	TGTGCCAGCAGTGAGGGAGCGGGAGAGGCTAGTGAGCAGCTCTTC
NA	TRBD2	TRBV9	TRBJ2-1	CASSVEGSGSYNEQFF	TGTGCCAGCAGCGTAGAAGGTAGCGGGAGCTACAATGAGCAGTTCTTC
NA	NA	TRBV29-1	TRBJ2-3	CSVEVGGHTQYF	TGCAGCGTTGAAGTGGGCGGCCATACGCAGTATTTT
once	NA	TRBV27	TRBJ2-7	CASSLEGAGSYEQYF	TGTGCCAGCAGTTTGGAGGGCGCCGGTTCCTACGAGCAGTACTTC
NA	NA	TRBV4-3	TRBJ1-4	CASSQDGSRTNEKLFF	TGCGCCAGCAGCCAAGACGGCAGTCGGACTAATGAAAAACTGTTTTTT
NA	NA	TRBV5-6	TRBJ2-1	CASSLSNEQFF	TGTGCCAGCAGCTTGAGCAATGAGCAGTTCTTC
NA	TRBD1	TRBV30	TRBJ1-5	CAWSLGRGQGWQPQHF	TGTGCCTGGAGCCTGGGTAGGGGACAGGGCTGGCAGCCCCAGCATTTT
NA	NA	TRBV19	TRBJ2-3	CASRDDPKGGTDTQYF	TGTGCCAGTAGGGACGACCCTAAGGGTGGAACAGATACGCAGTATTTT
NA	NA	TRBV19	TRBJ2-2	CASSLDPPGLGTGELFF	TGTGCCAGTAGTCTTGATCCTCCGGGTCTAGGCACCGGGGAGCTGTTTTTT
once	TRBD1	TRBV6-5	TRBJ2-7	CASSYGQGAFYEQYF	TGTGCCAGCAGTTACGGGCAGGGGGCCTTTTACGAGCAGTACTTC
NA	NA	TRBV19	TRBJ2-1	CASSIAPMSYNEQFF	TGTGCCAGTAGTATAGCACCTATGTCCTACAATGAGCAGTTCTTC
NA	TRBD1	TRBV19	TRBJ1-5	CASSDRQGGNQPQHF	TGTGCCAGTAGTGACCGACAGGGCGGCAATCAGCCCCAGCATTTT
NA	TRBD1	TRBV30	TRBJ1-6	CAWGTGFRNSPLHF	TGTGCCTGGGGGACAGGATTTCGGAATTCACCCCTCCACTTT
NA	NA	TRBV9	TRBJ2-1	CASSPGTPHSAYNEQFF	TGTGCCAGCAGCCCCGGGACTCCTCACTCAGCGTACAATGAGCAGTTCTTC
NA	TRBD1	TRBV19	TRBJ1-2	CASSIRDRSNYGYTF	TGTGCCAGTAGTATAAGGGACAGGTCTAACTATGGCTACACCTTC
once	TRBD2	TRBV18	TRBJ2-6	CASSLTSGAGANVLTF	TGTGCCAGCTCGCTAACTAGCGGGGCTGGGGCCAACGTCCTGACTTTC
NA	NA	TRBV9	TRBJ1-5	CASSVGPGGGNQPQHF	TGTGCCAGCAGCGTCGGCCCAGGCGGTGGCAATCAGCCCCAGCATTTT
NA	NA	TRBV30	TRBJ1-5	CAWSPPEGYQPQHF	TGTGCCTGGAGTCCACCGGAGGGTTACCAGCCCCAGCATTTT
NA	TRBD1	TRBV27	TRBJ2-6	CASSRTGGAGANVLTF	TGTGCCAGCAGCCGGACAGGGGGCGCTGGGGCCAACGTCCTGACTTTC
NA	NA	TRBV27	TRBJ1-5	CASRGLEGQPQHF	TGTGCCAGCAGGGGACTTGAGGGTCAGCCCCAGCATTTT
NA	NA	TRBV6-5	TRBJ1-1	CASSTPGREAFF	TGTGCCAGCAGCACACCCGGGAGAGAAGCTTTCTTT
NA	TRBD2	TRBV7-3	TRBJ2-3	CASSFTGGVSDTQYF	TGTGCCAGCAGCTTTACGGGAGGAGTCTCAGATACGCAGTATTTT
NA	TRBD1	TRBV30	TRBJ1-6	CAWSRRGNSPLHF	TGTGCCTGGAGTCGCAGGGGGAATTCACCCCTCCACTTT
NA	TRBD1	TRBV7-9	TRBJ1-4	CASSLKGADEKLFF	TGTGCCAGCAGCTTAAAGGGGGCAGACGAAAAACTGTTTTTT
NA	TRBD2	TRBV7-2	TRBJ2-3	CASSLREGTDTQYF	TGTGCCAGCAGCTTACGGGAGGGCACAGATACGCAGTATTTT
NA	NA	TRBV10-3	TRBJ2-7	CAISLTSREQYF	TGTGCCATCAGTTTGACTAGTCGTGAGCAGTACTTC
NA	NA	TRBV4-2	TRBJ2-7	CASSQDYWYEQYF	TGTGCCAGCAGCCAAGATTATTGGTACGAGCAGTACTTC
NA	TRBD1	TRBV9	TRBJ1-5	CASSVGGQYNQPQHF	TGTGCCAGCAGCGTAGGGGGACAGTACAATCAGCCCCAGCATTTT
NA	NA	TRBV7-9	TRBJ2-1	CASRTGGVGNNEQFF	TGTGCCAGCAGGACTGGGGGAGTTGGGAACAATGAGCAGTTCTTC
NA	TRBD2	TRBV18	TRBJ2-2	CASSPPWTSGVRTGELFF	TGTGCCAGCTCACCCCCCTGGACTAGCGGGGTCCGCACCGGGGAGCTGTTTTTT
NA	TRBD2	TRBV11-1	TRBJ2-3	CASSQRAGGKADTQYF	TGTGCCAGCAGCCAACGAGCGGGAGGGAAAGCAGATACGCAGTATTTT
once	NA	TRBV10-3	TRBJ1-1	CATCHTPGDEAFF	TGTGCCACCTGTCACACACCCGGGGACGAAGCTTTCTTT
NA	NA	TRBV9	TRBJ2-5	CASSVGTLGETQYF	TGTGCCAGCAGCGTAGGGACCCTAGGGGAGACCCAGTACTTC
NA	NA	TRBV7-9	TRBJ2-3	CASSDLAPRLRDADTQYF	TGTGCCAGCAGCGACCTCGCCCCCCGCTTGCGGGACGCAGATACGCAGTATTTT